A selection of T cell receptor beta chains follows, all from one sample in a study of OX40 agonist ivuxolimab in advanced cancers. Libraries were prepared by immunoSEQ multiplex PCR; TCRdb keeps only in-frame clonotypes and omits some of them. The table records roughly 100,000 clones, approximately 85% of them present only once. Sequenced here: CD4+ or CD8+ T cells sorted from blood, sampled in a trial of the OX40 agonist ivuxolimab. The receptors derive from an adult with an advanced solid tumor such as melanoma, head and neck, liver or kidney cancer. CDR3s include the opening cysteine and the closing phenylalanine or tryptophan. The D gene is left open where the match is weak. Size is stated for part of the rows, as once, few or many counts, or as a class when the clone is expanded.

cdr3_aa,cdr3_nt,clone_size,v_call,cdr3_length,d_call,j_call
CASSGDREGEKLFF,TGCGCCAGCAGTGGGGACAGGGAAGGTGAAAAACTGTTTTTT,-,TRBV23-1,14,TRBD1,TRBJ1-4
CAISESAAERPGNEQFF,TGTGCCATCAGTGAGTCGGCAGCGGAAAGGCCTGGCAATGAGCAGTTCTTC,-,TRBV10-3,17,-,TRBJ2-1
CASSPTYYRDADEAFF,TGTGCCAGCAGCCCTACGTATTATCGGGACGCCGATGAAGCTTTCTTT,-,TRBV11-2,16,-,TRBJ1-1
CASSTVAGVSYEQYF,TGTGCCAGCAGTACCGTAGCGGGAGTCTCCTACGAGCAGTACTTC,-,TRBV6-5,15,TRBD2,TRBJ2-7
CASTKGYRGRKTDTQYF,TGTGCCAGTACGAAAGGCTACAGGGGGCGCAAGACAGATACGCAGTATTTT,-,TRBV19,17,TRBD1,TRBJ2-3
CASSSRGTEAFF,TGTGCCAGTAGTTCCCGAGGGACAGAAGCTTTCTTT,-,TRBV19,12,-,TRBJ1-1
CASSNGQAQYTDTQYF,TGTGCCAGCAGCAATGGACAGGCTCAATACACAGATACGCAGTATTTT,-,TRBV7-9,16,TRBD1,TRBJ2-3
CASSLGDSFSGNTIYF,TGCGCCAGCAGCTTGGGGGACAGCTTCTCTGGAAACACCATATATTTT,-,TRBV5-1,16,TRBD1,TRBJ1-3
CASSYYVQGYQPQHF,TGTGCCAGCAGTTACTACGTACAGGGATATCAGCCCCAGCATTTT,-,TRBV6-5,15,-,TRBJ1-5
CASTTVGSIGTDTQYF,TGTGCCAGCACCACGGTAGGGAGTATCGGCACAGATACGCAGTATTTT,-,TRBV28,16,-,TRBJ2-3
CASSLVGGLADTQYF,TGTGCCAGCAGCTTAGTTGGGGGACTAGCGGATACGCAGTATTTT,-,TRBV7-2,15,TRBD2,TRBJ2-3
CASSQDTGREKLFF,TGCGCCAGCAGCCAAGATACTGGGCGGGAAAAACTGTTTTTT,-,TRBV4-3,14,-,TRBJ1-4
CATSRTSGRYEQYF,TGTGCCACCAGCCGGACTAGCGGGAGGTACGAGCAGTACTTC,-,TRBV15,14,TRBD2,TRBJ2-7
CASIRGQGAQETQYF,TGTGCCAGCATCCGGGGACAGGGCGCCCAAGAGACCCAGTACTTC,-,TRBV6-1,15,TRBD1,TRBJ2-5
CASSFEGRDEQYF,TGTGCCAGCAGCTTTGAGGGAAGGGACGAGCAGTACTTC,-,TRBV7-9,13,-,TRBJ2-7
CAISESGQGYEQYF,TGTGCCATCAGTGAGTCGGGACAGGGCTACGAGCAGTACTTC,-,TRBV10-3,14,TRBD1,TRBJ2-7
CASSSYIRDTQYF,TGTGCTAGCAGCTCCTATATTCGGGATACGCAGTATTTT,once,TRBV7-7,13,-,TRBJ2-3
CASSLEGQAGYTF,TGTGCCAGCAGCTTAGAGGGACAGGCTGGCTACACCTTC,-,TRBV13,13,TRBD1,TRBJ1-2
CASSLVRLAGLRNEQFF,TGTGCCAGCAGCTTAGTGCGGCTAGCGGGGTTGAGGAATGAGCAGTTCTTC,-,TRBV7-2,17,TRBD2,TRBJ2-1
CASSTPIGIEKDSTDTQYF,TGTGCCAGCAGTACCCCAATCGGGATTGAGAAAGATAGCACAGATACGCAGTATTTT,-,TRBV28,19,-,TRBJ2-3
CASSIRAVTGANVLTF,TGTGCCAGCAGTATCCGGGCAGTCACTGGGGCCAACGTCCTGACTTTC,once,TRBV27,16,-,TRBJ2-6
CASSDSDSHHIGEYF,TGTGCCAGCAGTGACTCCGACAGCCACCACATCGGGGAGTACTTC,-,TRBV2,15,-,TRBJ2-7
CASSQDSGGYEQYF,TGTGCCAGCAGCCAAGATTCAGGGGGCTACGAGCAGTACTTC,-,TRBV4-2,14,TRBD1,TRBJ2-7
CASSQDVNNAGNTIYF,TGTGCCAGCAGCCAAGACGTCAATAACGCTGGAAACACCATATATTTT,-,TRBV4-2,16,-,TRBJ1-3
CASRQGPQETQYF,TGTGCCAGCAGACAGGGTCCCCAAGAGACCCAGTACTTC,-,TRBV28,13,-,TRBJ2-5
CASSRQETQYF,TGTGCCAGCAGCCGCCAAGAGACCCAGTACTTC,few,TRBV5-4,11,-,TRBJ2-5
CASSQEEGFMNQPQHF,TGCGCCAGCAGCCAAGAAGAAGGATTTATGAATCAGCCCCAGCATTTT,-,TRBV4-1,16,-,TRBJ1-5
CASSLGSLYEQYF,TGTGCCAGCAGTTTAGGAAGTCTTTACGAGCAGTACTTC,-,TRBV28,13,-,TRBJ2-7
CASSLTGTMGRYTF,TGCGCCAGCAGCTTAACCGGGACAATGGGACGCTACACCTTC,-,TRBV5-1,14,-,TRBJ1-2
CASSGDGTVNYGYTF,TGTGCCAGCAGTGGAGACGGGACAGTCAACTATGGCTACACCTTC,-,TRBV6-1,15,TRBD1,TRBJ1-2
CASSPGEQPQHF,TGTGCCAGCTCACCGGGGGAACAGCCCCAGCATTTT,-,TRBV18,12,-,TRBJ1-5
CASSHPRDRVYEQYF,TGTGCCAGCAGCCATCCCCGGGACAGGGTCTACGAGCAGTACTTC,-,TRBV5-8,15,TRBD1,TRBJ2-7
CAISETGDRTDTQYF,TGTGCCATCAGCGAGACAGGGGATAGGACAGATACGCAGTATTTT,-,TRBV10-3,15,TRBD1,TRBJ2-3
CASSVGEVGEAFF,TGTGCCAGCAGCGTAGGCGAAGTGGGGGAAGCTTTCTTT,-,TRBV9,13,-,TRBJ1-1
CASSQVFYNTFTDTQYF,TGCGCCAGCAGCCAAGTGTTCTACAACACTTTCACAGATACGCAGTATTTT,few,TRBV4-1,17,-,TRBJ2-3
CASGVGEETDTQYF,TGCGCCAGCGGGGTGGGGGAAGAGACAGATACGCAGTATTTT,-,TRBV5-1,14,-,TRBJ2-3
CASSSLPSSGSPYEQYF,TGTGCCAGCAGTTCACTACCTTCTAGCGGGAGTCCCTACGAGCAGTACTTC,-,TRBV28,17,TRBD2,TRBJ2-7